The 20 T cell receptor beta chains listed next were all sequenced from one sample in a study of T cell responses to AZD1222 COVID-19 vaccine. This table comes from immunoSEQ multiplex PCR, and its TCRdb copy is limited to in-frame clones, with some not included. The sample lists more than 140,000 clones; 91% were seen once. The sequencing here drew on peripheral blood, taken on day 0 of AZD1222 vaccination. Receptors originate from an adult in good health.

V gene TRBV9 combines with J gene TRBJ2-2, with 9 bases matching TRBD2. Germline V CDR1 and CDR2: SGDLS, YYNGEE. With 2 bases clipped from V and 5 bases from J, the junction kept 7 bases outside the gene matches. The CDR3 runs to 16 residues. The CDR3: CASSVGPGLATGELFF. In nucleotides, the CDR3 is TGTGCCAGCAGCGTGGGACCGGGACTAGCTACCGGGGAGCTGTTTTTT.

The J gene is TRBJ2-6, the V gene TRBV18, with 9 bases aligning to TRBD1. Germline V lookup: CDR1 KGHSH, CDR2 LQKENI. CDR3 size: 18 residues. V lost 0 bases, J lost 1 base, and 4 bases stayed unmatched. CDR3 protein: CASSPPGQGRSGANVLTF. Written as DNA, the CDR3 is TGTGCCAGCTCACCACCGGGACAGGGCAGGTCTGGGGCCAACGTCCTGACTTTC.

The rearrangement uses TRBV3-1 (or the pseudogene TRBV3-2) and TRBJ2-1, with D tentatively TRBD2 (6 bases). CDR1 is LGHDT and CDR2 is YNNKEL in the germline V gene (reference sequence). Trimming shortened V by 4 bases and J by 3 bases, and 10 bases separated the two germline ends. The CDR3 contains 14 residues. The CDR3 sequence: CASSLRTIYNEQFF. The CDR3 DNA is TGTGCCAGCAGCCTCAGGACTATCTACAATGAGCAGTTCTTC.

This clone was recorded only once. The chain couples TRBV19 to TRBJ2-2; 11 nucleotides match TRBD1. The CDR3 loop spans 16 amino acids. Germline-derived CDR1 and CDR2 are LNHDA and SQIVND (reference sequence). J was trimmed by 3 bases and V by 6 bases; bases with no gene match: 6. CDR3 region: CASRDPGQGDTGELFF. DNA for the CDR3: TGTGCCAGTAGGGATCCGGGACAGGGGGACACCGGGGAGCTGTTTTTT.

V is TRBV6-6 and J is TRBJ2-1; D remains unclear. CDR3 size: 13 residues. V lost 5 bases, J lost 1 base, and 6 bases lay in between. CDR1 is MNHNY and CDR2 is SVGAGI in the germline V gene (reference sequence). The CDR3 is CASSPESYNEQFF. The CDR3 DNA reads TGTGCCAGCAGTCCGGAGTCCTACAATGAGCAGTTCTTC.

Here the CDR3 reads CASSHGELFF. CDR3 nucleotides: TGTGCCAGCAGTCACGGGGAGCTGTTTTTT. The chain uses TRBV6-5 and TRBJ2-2; D not certain. With 5 bases removed from V and 7 bases from J, the gap between germline ends came to 2 bases. The germline V gene encodes CDR1 MNHEY and CDR2 SVGAGI. The CDR3 totals 10 residues.

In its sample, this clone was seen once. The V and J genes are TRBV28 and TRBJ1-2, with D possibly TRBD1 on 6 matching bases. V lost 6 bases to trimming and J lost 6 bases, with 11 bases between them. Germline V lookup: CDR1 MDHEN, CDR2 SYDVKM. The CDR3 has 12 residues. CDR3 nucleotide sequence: TGTGCCAGCAGAACCCCAGGGGATGGCTACACCTTC. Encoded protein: CASRTPGDGYTF.

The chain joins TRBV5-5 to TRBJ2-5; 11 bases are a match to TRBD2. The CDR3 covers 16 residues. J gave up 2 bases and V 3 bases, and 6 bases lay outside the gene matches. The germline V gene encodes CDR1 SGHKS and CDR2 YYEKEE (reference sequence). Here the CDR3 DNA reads TGTGCCAGCAGCTGGCTAGCGGGAGGTCTGCAAGAGACCCAGTACTTC. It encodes CASSWLAGGLQETQYF.

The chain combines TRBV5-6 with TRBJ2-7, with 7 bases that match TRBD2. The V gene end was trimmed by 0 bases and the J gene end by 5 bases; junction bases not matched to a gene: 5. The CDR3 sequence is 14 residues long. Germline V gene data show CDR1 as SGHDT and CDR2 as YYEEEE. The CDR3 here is CASSLERETNEQYF. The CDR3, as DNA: TGTGCCAGCAGCTTGGAGCGGGAAACCAACGAGCAGTACTTC.

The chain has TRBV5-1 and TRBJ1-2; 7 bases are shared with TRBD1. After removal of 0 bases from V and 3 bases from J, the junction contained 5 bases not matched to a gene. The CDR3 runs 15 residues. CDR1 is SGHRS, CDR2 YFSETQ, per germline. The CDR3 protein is CASSLGQGGYYGYTF. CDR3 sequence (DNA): TGCGCCAGCAGCTTGGGACAGGGAGGTTACTATGGCTACACCTTC.

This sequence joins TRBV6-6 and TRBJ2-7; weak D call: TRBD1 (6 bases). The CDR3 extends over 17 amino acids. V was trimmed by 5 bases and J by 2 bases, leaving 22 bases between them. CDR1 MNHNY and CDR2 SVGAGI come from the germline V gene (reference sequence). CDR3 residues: CASSQHRRGVGAYEQYF. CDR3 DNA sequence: TGTGCCAGCAGTCAACATCGCAGGGGCGTGGGAGCCTACGAGCAGTACTTC.

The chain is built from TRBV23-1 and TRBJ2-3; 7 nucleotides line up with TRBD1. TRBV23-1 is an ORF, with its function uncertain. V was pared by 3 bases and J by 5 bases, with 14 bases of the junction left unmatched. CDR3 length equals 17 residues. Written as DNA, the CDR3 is TGCGCCAGCAGTCACAACAGGGGCCCCCATGACTTAGATACGCAGTATTTT. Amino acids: CASSHNRGPHDLDTQYF.

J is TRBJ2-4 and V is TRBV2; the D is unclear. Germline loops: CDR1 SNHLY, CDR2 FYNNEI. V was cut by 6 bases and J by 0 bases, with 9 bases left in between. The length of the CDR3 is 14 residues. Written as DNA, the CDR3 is TGTGCCAGCAGGGCATTACTAGCCAAAAACATTCAGTACTTC. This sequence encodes CASRALLAKNIQYF. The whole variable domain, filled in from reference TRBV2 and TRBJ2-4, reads EPEVTQTPSHQVTQMGQEVILRCVPISNHLYFYWYRQILGQKVEFLVSFYNNEISEKSEIFDDQFSVERPDGSNFTLKIRSTKLEDSAMYFCASRALLAKNIQYFGAGTRLSVL.

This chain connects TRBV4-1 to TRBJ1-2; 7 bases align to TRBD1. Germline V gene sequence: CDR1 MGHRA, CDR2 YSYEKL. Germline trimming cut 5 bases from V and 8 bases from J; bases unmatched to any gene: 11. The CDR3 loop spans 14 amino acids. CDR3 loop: CASSVTGTFSGYTF. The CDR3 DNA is TGCGCCAGCAGCGTGACAGGGACATTCAGCGGCTACACCTTC.

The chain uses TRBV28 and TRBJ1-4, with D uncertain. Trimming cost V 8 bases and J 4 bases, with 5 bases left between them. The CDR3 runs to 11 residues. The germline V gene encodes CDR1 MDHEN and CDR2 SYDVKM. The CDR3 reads CASSDNEKLFF. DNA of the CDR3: TGTGCCAGCTCGGATAATGAAAAACTGTTTTTT. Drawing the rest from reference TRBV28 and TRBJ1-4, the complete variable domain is DVKVTQSSRYLVKRTGEKVFLECVQDMDHENMFWYRQDPGLGLRLIYFSYDVKMKEKGDIPEGYSVSREKKERFSLILESASTNQTSMYLCASSDNEKLFFGSGTQLSVL.

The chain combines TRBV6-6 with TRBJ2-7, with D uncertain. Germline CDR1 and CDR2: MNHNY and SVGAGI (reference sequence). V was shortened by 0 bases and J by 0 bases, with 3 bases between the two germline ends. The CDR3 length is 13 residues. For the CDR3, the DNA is TGTGCCAGCAGTTACTCGAGCTCCTACGAGCAGTACTTC. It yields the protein CASSYSSSYEQYF.

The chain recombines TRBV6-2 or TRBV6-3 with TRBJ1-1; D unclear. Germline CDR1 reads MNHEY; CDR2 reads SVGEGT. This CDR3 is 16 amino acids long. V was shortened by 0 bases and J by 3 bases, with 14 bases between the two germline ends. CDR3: CASSYSTRVLDTEAFF. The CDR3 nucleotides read TGTGCCAGCAGTTACTCGACAAGGGTGTTGGACACTGAAGCTTTCTTT.

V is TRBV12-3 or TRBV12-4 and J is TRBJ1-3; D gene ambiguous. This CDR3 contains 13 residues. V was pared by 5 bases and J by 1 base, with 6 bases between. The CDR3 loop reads CASSPQSGNTIYF. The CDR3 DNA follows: TGTGCCAGCAGTCCCCAGTCTGGAAACACCATATATTTT.

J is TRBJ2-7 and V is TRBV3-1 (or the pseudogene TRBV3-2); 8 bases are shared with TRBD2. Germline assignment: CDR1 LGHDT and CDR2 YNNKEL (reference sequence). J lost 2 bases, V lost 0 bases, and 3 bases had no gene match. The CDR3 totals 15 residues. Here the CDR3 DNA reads TGTGCCAGCAGCCAAGATCCGGGAGGGACCTACGAGCAGTACTTC. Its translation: CASSQDPGGTYEQYF.

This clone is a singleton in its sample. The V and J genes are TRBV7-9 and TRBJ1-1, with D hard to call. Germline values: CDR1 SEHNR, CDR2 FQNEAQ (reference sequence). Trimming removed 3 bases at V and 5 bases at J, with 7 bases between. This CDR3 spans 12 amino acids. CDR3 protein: CASSFGETEAFF. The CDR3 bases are TGTGCCAGCAGCTTCGGAGAAACTGAAGCTTTCTTT.